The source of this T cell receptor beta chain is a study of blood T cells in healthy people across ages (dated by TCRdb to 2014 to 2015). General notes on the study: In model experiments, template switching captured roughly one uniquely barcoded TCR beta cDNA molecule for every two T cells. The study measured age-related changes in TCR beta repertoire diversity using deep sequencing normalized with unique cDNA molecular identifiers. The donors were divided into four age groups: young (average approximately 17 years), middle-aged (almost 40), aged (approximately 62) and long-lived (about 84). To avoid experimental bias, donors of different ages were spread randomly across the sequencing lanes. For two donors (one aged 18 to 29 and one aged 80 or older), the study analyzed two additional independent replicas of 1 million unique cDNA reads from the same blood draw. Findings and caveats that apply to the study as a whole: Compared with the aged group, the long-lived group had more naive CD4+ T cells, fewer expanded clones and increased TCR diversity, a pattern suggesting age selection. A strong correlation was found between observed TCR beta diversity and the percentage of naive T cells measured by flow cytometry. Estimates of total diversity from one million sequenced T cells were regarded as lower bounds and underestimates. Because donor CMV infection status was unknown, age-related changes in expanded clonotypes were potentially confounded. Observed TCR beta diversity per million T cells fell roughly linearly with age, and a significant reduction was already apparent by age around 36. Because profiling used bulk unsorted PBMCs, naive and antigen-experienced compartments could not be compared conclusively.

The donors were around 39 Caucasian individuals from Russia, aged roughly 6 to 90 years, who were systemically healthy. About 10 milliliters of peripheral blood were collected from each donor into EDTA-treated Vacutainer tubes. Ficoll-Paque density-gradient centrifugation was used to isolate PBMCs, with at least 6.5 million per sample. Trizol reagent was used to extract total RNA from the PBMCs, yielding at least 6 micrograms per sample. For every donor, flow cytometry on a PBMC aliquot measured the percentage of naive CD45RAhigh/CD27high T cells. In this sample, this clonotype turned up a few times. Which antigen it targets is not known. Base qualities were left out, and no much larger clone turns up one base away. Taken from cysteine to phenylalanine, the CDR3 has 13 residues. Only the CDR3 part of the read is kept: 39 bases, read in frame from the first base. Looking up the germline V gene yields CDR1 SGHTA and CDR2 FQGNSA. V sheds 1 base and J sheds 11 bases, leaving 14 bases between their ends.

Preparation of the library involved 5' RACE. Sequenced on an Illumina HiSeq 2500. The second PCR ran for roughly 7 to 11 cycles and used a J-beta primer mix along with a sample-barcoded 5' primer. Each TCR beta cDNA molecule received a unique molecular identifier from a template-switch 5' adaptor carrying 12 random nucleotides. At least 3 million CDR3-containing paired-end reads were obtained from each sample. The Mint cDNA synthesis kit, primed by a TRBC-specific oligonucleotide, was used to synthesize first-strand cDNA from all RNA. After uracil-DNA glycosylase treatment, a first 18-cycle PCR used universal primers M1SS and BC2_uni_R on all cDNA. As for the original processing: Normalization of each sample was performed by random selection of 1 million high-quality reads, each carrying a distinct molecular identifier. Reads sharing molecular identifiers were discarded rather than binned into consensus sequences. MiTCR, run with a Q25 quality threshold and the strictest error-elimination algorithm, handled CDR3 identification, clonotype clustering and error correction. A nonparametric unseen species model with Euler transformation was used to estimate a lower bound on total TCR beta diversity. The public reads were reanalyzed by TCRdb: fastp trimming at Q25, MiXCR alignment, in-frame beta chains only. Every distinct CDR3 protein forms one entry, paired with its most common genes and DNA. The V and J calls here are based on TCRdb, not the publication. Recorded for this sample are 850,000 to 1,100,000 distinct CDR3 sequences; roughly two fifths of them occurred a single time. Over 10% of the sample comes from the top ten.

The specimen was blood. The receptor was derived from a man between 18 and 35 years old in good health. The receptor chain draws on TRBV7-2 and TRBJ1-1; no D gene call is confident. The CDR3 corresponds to CASSLGTEASAFF. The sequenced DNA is TGTGCCAGCAGCTTAGGGACGGAGGCTTCTGCTTTCTTT.